The 3 T cell receptor beta chains reported below all come from one sample, sequenced in a study of blood T cell repertoires in COVID-19. Clones were sequenced by immunoSEQ multiplex PCR, and TCRdb holds only the in-frame ones, with some missing. The sample holds around 250,000 clones, around 86% seen once. What was sequenced was peripheral blood. The receptors were sampled from a man aged 25-45 years who had recovered from COVID-19.

The chain is built from TRBV19 and TRBJ1-5; D is perhaps TRBD1 (5 bases). V was shortened by 6 bases and J by 5 bases, with 11 bases between the two germline ends. The CDR3 spans 13 residues. Germline V gene sequence: CDR1 LNHDA, CDR2 SQIVND (reference sequence). CDR3 amino acids: CASSRALDQPQHF. The CDR3 DNA follows: TGTGCCAGTAGCAGGGCGTTGGATCAGCCCCAGCATTTT.

This clone was seen once. The chain is built from TRBV4-2 and TRBJ2-1, with D tentatively TRBD2 (6 bases). Germline V gene lookup returns CDR1 LGHNA and CDR2 YNFKEQ. Trimming removed 0 bases at V and 4 bases at J, with 13 bases between. The CDR3 loop spans 16 amino acids. CDR3 sequence reads: CASSQERGLTYNEQFF. For the CDR3, the DNA is TGTGCCAGCAGCCAAGAAAGGGGACTGACGTACAATGAGCAGTTCTTC.

The rearrangement joins TRBV5-5 to TRBJ1-4; 8 bases fit TRBD1. This CDR3 has 16 residues. From germline, CDR1 is SGHKS and CDR2 YYEKEE (reference sequence). With V trimmed by 4 bases and J by 7 bases, 12 bases remained unmatched. As DNA, the CDR3 is TGTGCCAGCAGCAGGGCTCCGGGACAGGATCTTGAAAAACTGTTTTTT. Amino acid sequence: CASSRAPGQDLEKLFF. Full variable domain (outside the CDR3, taken from reference TRBV5-5 and TRBJ1-4): DAGVTQSPTHLIKTRGQQVTLRCSPISGHKSVSWYQQVLGQGPQFIFQYYEKEERGRGNFPDRFSARQFPNYSSELNVNALLLGDSALYLCASSRAPGQDLEKLFFGSGTQLSVL.